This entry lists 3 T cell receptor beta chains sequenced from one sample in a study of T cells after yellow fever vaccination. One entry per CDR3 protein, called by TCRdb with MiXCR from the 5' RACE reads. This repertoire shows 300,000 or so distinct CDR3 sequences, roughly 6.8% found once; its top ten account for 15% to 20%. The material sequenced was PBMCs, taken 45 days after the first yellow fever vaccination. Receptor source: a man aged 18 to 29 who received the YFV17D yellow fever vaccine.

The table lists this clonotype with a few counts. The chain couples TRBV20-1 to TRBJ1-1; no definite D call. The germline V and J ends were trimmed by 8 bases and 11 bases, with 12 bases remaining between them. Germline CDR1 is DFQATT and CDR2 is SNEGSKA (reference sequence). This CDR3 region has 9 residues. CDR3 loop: CSYPGPAFF. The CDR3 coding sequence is TGCAGTTACCCCGGACCGGCTTTCTTT.

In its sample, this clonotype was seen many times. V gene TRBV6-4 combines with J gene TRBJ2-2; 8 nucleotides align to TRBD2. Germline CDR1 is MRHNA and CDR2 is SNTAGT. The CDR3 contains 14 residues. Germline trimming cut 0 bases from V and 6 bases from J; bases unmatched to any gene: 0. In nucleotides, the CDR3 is TGTGCCAGCAGTGACTCGACTAGCGCCGGGGAGCTGTTTTTT. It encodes CASSDSTSAGELFF.

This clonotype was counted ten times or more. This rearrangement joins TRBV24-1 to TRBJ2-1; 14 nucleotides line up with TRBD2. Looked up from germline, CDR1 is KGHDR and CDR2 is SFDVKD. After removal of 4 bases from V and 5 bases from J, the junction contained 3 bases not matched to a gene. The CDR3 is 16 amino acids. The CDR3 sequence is CATSDGLAGGNNEQFF. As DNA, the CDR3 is TGTGCCACCAGTGACGGACTAGCGGGGGGCAACAATGAGCAGTTCTTC.